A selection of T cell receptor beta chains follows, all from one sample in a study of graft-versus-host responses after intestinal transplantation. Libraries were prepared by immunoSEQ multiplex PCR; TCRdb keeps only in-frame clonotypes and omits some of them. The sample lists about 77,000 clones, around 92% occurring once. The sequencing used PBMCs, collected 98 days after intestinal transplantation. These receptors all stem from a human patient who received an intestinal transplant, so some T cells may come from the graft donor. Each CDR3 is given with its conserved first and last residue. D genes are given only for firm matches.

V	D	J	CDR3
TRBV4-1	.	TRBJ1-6	CASSSTGGKDSPLHF
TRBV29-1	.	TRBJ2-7	CSVGEGGNEQYF
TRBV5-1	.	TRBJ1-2	CASSLDGYTF
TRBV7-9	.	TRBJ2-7	CASSLARELGSYEQYF
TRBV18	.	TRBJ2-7	CASSIQGDYYEQYF
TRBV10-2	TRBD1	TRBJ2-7	CASSEGTAMTGNYEQYF
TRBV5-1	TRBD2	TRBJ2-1	CASSQASGGASYNEQFF
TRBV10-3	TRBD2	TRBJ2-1	CAISARAGDNEQFF
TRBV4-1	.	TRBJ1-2	CASSQSRQGRDYGYTF
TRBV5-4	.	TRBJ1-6	CASSTTNSPLHF
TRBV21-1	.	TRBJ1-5	CASSRSGPQHF
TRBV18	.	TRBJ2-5	CASSPRTAEGRETQYF
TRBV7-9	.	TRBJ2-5	CASSLEGRGRAETQYF
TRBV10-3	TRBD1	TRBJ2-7	CASTGTDTYEQYF